This TCR beta chain stems from a study of blood T cell repertoires in COVID-19 (dated by TCRdb to between 2020 and 2021). With regard to the full study: Collaborator samples came from the United States, Italy and Spain and covered acute and convalescent phases of COVID-19. The samples were drawn from the first 160 participants of the ongoing ImmuneRACE study and from 1,254 subjects provided by 6 global collaborators. The repertoires were made available in a free public database intended to serve as a resource for research on the immune response to SARS-CoV-2. Deeply sampled blood TCRbeta repertoires from subjects exposed to, actively infected with, or recovered from COVID-19 were included in the dataset. HLA class I and class II types, where available, came from metadata supplied by the sample provider rather than from assay-based typing. The material from the prospective study consisted of cDNA or gDNA derived from T cells, B-cell-depleted T cells, or PBMCs. Nearly every sample came with metadata listing a de-identified subject ID, COVID-19 status, age in years and sex.

The immunoSEQ Assay, a bias-controlled multiplex PCR, was used to amplify TCRbeta CDR3 regions from genomic DNA. On the study's bioinformatics: Nucleated cell counts per sample were estimated from amplification of reference gene primers within the assay. Sequence reads were collapsed and filtered to measure the absolute abundance of every unique TCRbeta CDR3 rearrangement. For each sample, productive Simpson clonality was calculated by taking the square root of Simpson's diversity index across productive rearrangements. TCRdb obtained this table from immuneACCESS and retained in-frame rearrangements with V and J assigned. These tables miss some clones; where compared with another copy, unresolved V genes account for less than half of the shortfall, and the remainder is unexplained. V and J calls and clone size follow that table, whereas D and trimming were derived from the DNA. The sample profile shows more than 95,000 clones; approximately 81% of them were found once. Roughly 37% of the sample is taken by the ten largest.

The study at large found these results: The amount of clinical and demographic metadata varied by source and participant and was provided uncurated.

Unmatched junction bases come to 5, with V trimmed by 0 bases and J by 5 bases. There are 16 amino acids in the CDR3, from cysteine to phenylalanine inclusive. Only the CDR3 part of the read is kept: 48 bases, read in frame from the first base. The CDR1 and CDR2 encoded by the germline V gene are SGHRS and YFSETQ. Points on this clone: No antigen is known for it. No quality values exist for individual bases; no much larger clone is one base distant.

The collaborating institutions used their own protocols to collect whole blood in K2EDTA tubes. For TCRbeta analysis, collaborators shipped samples as frozen whole blood, isolated PBMCs, or DNA extracted from either of those sample types. The receptor was derived from a man at least 80 years old with acute or convalescent COVID-19. The material sequenced was peripheral blood. The chain joins TRBV5-1 to TRBJ2-2, with 9 middle bases fitting TRBD1. The CDR3 protein is CASSLGPGQGTGELFF. The sequenced DNA: TGCGCCAGCAGCTTGGGACCGGGACAGGGTACCGGGGAGCTGTTTTTT.